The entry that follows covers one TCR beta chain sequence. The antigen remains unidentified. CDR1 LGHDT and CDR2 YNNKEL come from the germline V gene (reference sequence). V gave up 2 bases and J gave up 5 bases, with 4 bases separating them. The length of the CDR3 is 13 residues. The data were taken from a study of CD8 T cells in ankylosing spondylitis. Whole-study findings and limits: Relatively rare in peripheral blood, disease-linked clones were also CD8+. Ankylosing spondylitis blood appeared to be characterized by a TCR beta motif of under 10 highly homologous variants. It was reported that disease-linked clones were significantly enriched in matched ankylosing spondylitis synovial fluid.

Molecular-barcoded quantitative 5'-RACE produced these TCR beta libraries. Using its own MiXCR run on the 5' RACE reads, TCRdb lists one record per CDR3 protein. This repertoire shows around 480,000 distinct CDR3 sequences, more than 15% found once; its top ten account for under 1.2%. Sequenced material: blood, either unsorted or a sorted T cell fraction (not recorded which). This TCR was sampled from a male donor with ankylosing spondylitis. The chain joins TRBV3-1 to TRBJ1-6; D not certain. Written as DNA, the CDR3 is TGTGCCAGCAGCCAAATCGATAATTCACCCCTCCACTTT. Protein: CASSQIDNSPLHF. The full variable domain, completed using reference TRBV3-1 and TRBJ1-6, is DTAVSQTPKYLVTQMGNDKSIKCEQNLGHDTMYWYKQDSKKFLKIMFSYNNKELIINETVPNRFSPKSPDKAHLNLHINSLELGDSAVYFCASSQIDNSPLHFGNGTRLTVT.